This is a list of T cell receptor beta chains from one sample in a study of Ad26.COV2.S vaccination and SARS-CoV-2 variants. The table came from immunoSEQ multiplex PCR; TCRdb's copy has only in-frame clones and leaves some out. The table lists fewer than 50,000 clones, 83% of them singletons, with around 47% in the top ten. Specimen: peripheral blood, collected after recovery from COVID-19. The receptors shown here come from a human donor who had recovered from COVID-19. CDR3s include the opening cysteine and the closing phenylalanine or tryptophan.

j_call: TRBJ1-6; v_call: TRBV5-8; cdr3_aa: CASSFGRGVGALHF
j_call: TRBJ1-2; v_call: TRBV5-1; cdr3_aa: CASSDDSGYGYTF
j_call: TRBJ2-3; v_call: TRBV25-1; cdr3_aa: CASSEYTQVFLTDTQYF
j_call: TRBJ1-3; v_call: TRBV29-1; cdr3_aa: CSALTYTGNTIYF
j_call: TRBJ2-5; v_call: TRBV7-2; cdr3_aa: CASSLGAGAWGETQYF
j_call: TRBJ1-2; v_call: TRBV4-1; cdr3_aa: CASSQPPGQGNYGYTF
j_call: TRBJ2-3; v_call: TRBV20-1; cdr3_aa: CSASVQDTQYF
j_call: TRBJ1-1; v_call: TRBV6-1; cdr3_aa: CASSERAGYLRNTEAFF
j_call: TRBJ1-2; v_call: TRBV20-1; cdr3_aa: CSAPFYGYTF
j_call: TRBJ1-2; v_call: TRBV6-5; cdr3_aa: CASSYTLNYGYTF
j_call: TRBJ1-1; v_call: TRBV5-1; cdr3_aa: CASSLVPGPTEAFF
j_call: TRBJ1-1; v_call: TRBV11-2; cdr3_aa: CASSLDLVRTEAFF
j_call: TRBJ1-6; v_call: TRBV27; cdr3_aa: CASSGRNSPLHF
j_call: TRBJ1-5; v_call: TRBV7-8; cdr3_aa: CASSLGGGRDQPQHF
j_call: TRBJ2-3; v_call: TRBV4-2; cdr3_aa: CASSQVFQGGMGTDTQYF
j_call: TRBJ2-5; v_call: TRBV18; cdr3_aa: CASSPNRGGETQYF
j_call: TRBJ1-2; v_call: TRBV4-1; cdr3_aa: CASSQPGQGKSNYGYTF
j_call: TRBJ1-2; v_call: TRBV4-2; cdr3_aa: CASSQDSGMIYGYTF
j_call: TRBJ2-7; v_call: TRBV7-8; cdr3_aa: CASSPRTVSYEQYF
j_call: TRBJ1-4; v_call: TRBV2; cdr3_aa: CASMLTGAQLFF
j_call: TRBJ2-1; v_call: TRBV12-3/TRBV12-4; cdr3_aa: CATRPGGPNEQFF
j_call: TRBJ1-1; v_call: TRBV5-1; cdr3_aa: CASSLGEKNLEAFF
j_call: TRBJ2-1; v_call: TRBV11-1; cdr3_aa: CASSSRTRLVFEQFF
j_call: TRBJ2-2; v_call: TRBV7-6; cdr3_aa: CASEERELFF
j_call: TRBJ2-2; v_call: TRBV25-1; cdr3_aa: CASSDQRGKNTGELFF
j_call: TRBJ2-3; v_call: TRBV27; cdr3_aa: CASSFRGAGVTQYF
j_call: TRBJ2-7; v_call: TRBV4-1; cdr3_aa: CASSQIPGVSYEQYF
j_call: TRBJ2-7; v_call: TRBV7-2; cdr3_aa: CASSRTTYEQYF
j_call: TRBJ1-5; v_call: TRBV19; cdr3_aa: CASTSGGGRNQPQHF
j_call: TRBJ1-1; v_call: TRBV7-2; cdr3_aa: CASSSYREASNTEAFF
j_call: TRBJ2-4; v_call: TRBV6-5; cdr3_aa: CASSEGQLAKNIQYF
j_call: TRBJ1-2; v_call: TRBV24-1; cdr3_aa: CATSDPDRGPDGYTF
j_call: TRBJ1-5; v_call: TRBV10-2; cdr3_aa: CASSDPGRLNQPQHF
j_call: TRBJ1-1; v_call: TRBV30; cdr3_aa: CAWGPGRDYEAFF
j_call: TRBJ2-5; v_call: TRBV2; cdr3_aa: CASSEFLAETQYF
j_call: TRBJ2-1; v_call: TRBV4-1; cdr3_aa: CASSQGERRIRRNEQFF
j_call: TRBJ2-2; v_call: TRBV5-6; cdr3_aa: CASSHRLANTGELFF
j_call: TRBJ2-3; v_call: TRBV4-1; cdr3_aa: CASSLSILADTQYF
j_call: TRBJ1-2; v_call: TRBV30; cdr3_aa: CASKFTGARKGYTF
j_call: TRBJ1-1; v_call: TRBV27; cdr3_aa: CASSLGTGGNTEAFF
j_call: TRBJ2-3; v_call: TRBV18; cdr3_aa: CASSGSTDTQYF
j_call: TRBJ1-4; v_call: TRBV28; cdr3_aa: CASSLRTSSGPLNEKLFF
j_call: TRBJ1-1; v_call: TRBV4-1; cdr3_aa: CASSQAYRGRTEAFF
j_call: TRBJ2-2; v_call: TRBV3-1/TRBV3-2; cdr3_aa: CASSLPGQGAGELFF
j_call: TRBJ2-3; v_call: TRBV30; cdr3_aa: CAWRVTSADTQYF
j_call: TRBJ1-4; v_call: TRBV27; cdr3_aa: CASSLRPGGGNEKLFF
j_call: TRBJ2-1; v_call: TRBV30; cdr3_aa: CAWSQDGDNEQFF
j_call: TRBJ2-1; v_call: TRBV12-3/TRBV12-4; cdr3_aa: CASSFGLEQFF
j_call: TRBJ2-2; v_call: TRBV7-8; cdr3_aa: CASSSAGVLGPGELFF
j_call: TRBJ1-1; v_call: TRBV2; cdr3_aa: CASSREENTEAFF
j_call: TRBJ2-2; v_call: TRBV19; cdr3_aa: CASSLAGPDRGAVF
j_call: TRBJ1-5; v_call: TRBV2; cdr3_aa: CASSVSRDQPQHF
j_call: TRBJ1-3; v_call: TRBV5-6; cdr3_aa: CASSTVPNTIYF
j_call: TRBJ2-3; v_call: TRBV10-3; cdr3_aa: CAIRNSGRTDTQYF
j_call: TRBJ1-5; v_call: TRBV2; cdr3_aa: CASSGPVSNQPQHF
j_call: TRBJ2-7; v_call: TRBV10-2; cdr3_aa: CASSDGYEQYF
j_call: TRBJ1-1; v_call: TRBV27; cdr3_aa: CASTPPGRLEAFF
j_call: TRBJ2-2; v_call: TRBV5-1; cdr3_aa: CASSLSRGQTGELFF
j_call: TRBJ1-3; v_call: TRBV5-1; cdr3_aa: CASRPGSSGNTIYF
j_call: TRBJ2-7; v_call: TRBV5-6; cdr3_aa: CASSFGPFYEQYF